This T cell receptor (beta chain) was observed in a study of long-term antiretroviral therapy in people with HIV. It was version v3.0 of the immunoSEQ assay that was run at survey level. This table comes from immunoSEQ multiplex PCR, and its TCRdb copy is limited to in-frame clones, with some not included. The sample contains about 39,000 clones, about nine tenths of which appear only once. The origin of this receptor is a woman aged 45-65 years with HIV. The sample was unsorted PBMCs, taken 1.2 years after starting antiretroviral therapy.

The DNA for the CDR3 is TGTGCCAGCAGCTCACGGACAGGGACAGGTGACGAGCAGTACTTC. This gives the protein CASSSRTGTGDEQYF. The chain uses TRBV11-1 and TRBJ2-7; 8 positions agree with TRBD1. CDR3 size: 15 residues. Germline CDR1 reads SGHAT; CDR2 reads FQDESV (reference sequence). Losses at the gene ends were 4 bases for V and 5 bases for J; bases not matched to a gene: 10.